This TCR beta chain stems from a study of cytomegalovirus exposure and HLA in healthy donors (dated 2017 in TCRdb). Study-wide context: In an earlier analysis of roughly 500 of the donors, less than 350 Gb of sequence data and approximately 100 million unique TCR beta sequences from 180 million or so T cells were reported. In a later genetic analysis, genome-wide SNP genotypes for about three fifths of the roughly 670 donors were used, and that subset was treated as a discovery cohort. To predict cytomegalovirus infection status, the study combined high-throughput TCR immunosequencing, statistical association of individual TCRs with disease status, and machine learning. Along with the 666-subject first cohort, a separate validation cohort of over a hundred different subjects was used. Among some 400 genotyped donors of the cohort, an average of about 240,000 unique TCR beta nucleotide sequences was sequenced per donor, of which roughly 17% were non-productive. To decide whether each TCR beta V gene segment behaved as functional or pseudogenic, an earlier analysis of approximately 620 of the donors relied on high-throughput TCR beta sequencing. Donor age, sex, ethnicity and CMV serostatus were compiled alongside the repertoire data. About 280 gigabases of sequencing data and 70 million to 100 million unique TCR sequences made up an early release that covered about 640 HLA-typed donors. In the later analysis, no new phenotypic data were used to find candidate immune exposures; instead, reliance was placed on TCR beta sequences and their occurrence across donors. HLA typing included class I and class II loci at four-digit resolution. Among the approximately 430 genotyped donors, around 79% belonged to the genetic ancestry cluster associated with self-reported Caucasian donors. Typing coverage varied by locus: roughly 629-640 donors for A, B, C, DRB1 and DQB1; approximately 500 for DQA1; approximately 610 for DPA1; 450 to 480 for DPB1. In a later analysis, previously published TCR beta repertoires from about 640 donors were re-analyzed and high-resolution HLA genotyping was added so that TCR occurrence patterns could be studied. Using immunosequencing, the study profiled T cell repertoires from 500 to 800 subjects and related those repertoires to cytomegalovirus serostatus. All discovery cohort repertoires had been generated using a single sequencing platform. Roughly 5 DR-DQ haplotypes were treated as single units for association and clustering because of strong linkage in the cohort. The study aimed to test whether cataloging public T cell receptors could reveal signatures of past pathogen exposure. General findings and caveats noted by the study authors: A total of 164 TCR beta chains were listed by the study as associated with cytomegalovirus. At a false discovery rate of 0.05, a later analysis linked some 17,000 TCR beta sequences to specific HLA alleles. The authors suggested that the approach could potentially be extended to other disease states and immunological phenotypes. Correlated functional status among segregating V segments might reflect linkage disequilibrium, but an unknown experimental factor could not be ruled out. A later genetic analysis associated a missense DCLRE1C variant with V-gene and J-gene trimming of TCR beta chains, and an independent cohort replicated the association. A later analysis found that most CMV-associated TCR beta chains appeared HLA-restricted, with HLA associations seemingly driven largely by CMV exposure. Several of the top co-occurrence clusters appeared to be linked to parvovirus B19, influenza, CMV and Epstein-Barr virus, according to a later analysis. In vitro tests confirmed that a few of the cytomegalovirus-associated TCR beta chains recognize cytomegalovirus antigens. Across donors, most TCR sequences were observed very rarely, whereas some public TCRs were present in many individuals. In a later analysis, HLA-associated TCR beta chains showed more clonal expansion and lower generation probabilities than non-associated chains that were equally common. Compared with the 666-donor mean, donors in an Asian-associated ancestry cluster had fewer N-insertions in productive TCRs, according to a later genetic analysis. Only TCR beta chains were sequenced in this cohort, and the absence of alpha or paired-chain data limited detectable features. Immune exposure information for the cohort was limited to CMV serostatus. Sequencing depth was assumed to be roughly uniform across donors in the presence/absence analyses, though that assumption may not hold. The classifier was reported to diagnose cytomegalovirus status with high specificity and sensitivity in both the original cohort and the validation cohort. A group of highly shared sequence variants was considered likely to be a technical artifact of the sequencing pipeline. In an earlier analysis of around 600 of the donors, most TCR beta V segments were observed in productive rearrangements about 87% or about 30% of the time, broadly matching IMGT annotations. Because HLA typing was unavailable for some donors at each locus, only the typed subset was used in association tests. When HLA alleles, especially DR and DQ, strongly co-occurred, TCR associations were difficult to assign to individual alleles. Because counts were too low, seventeen rarely observed V segments, including chromosome 9 orphons, were excluded from the earlier analysis of some 540 of the donors. A later analysis found that TCR association rates varied across HLA loci, with DRB1 alleles showing the most associated TCRs and HLA-C alleles the fewest. Because the 87-base-pair reads could not distinguish some IMGT-functional V segments, including TRBV6-2 and TRBV6-3, those segments were excluded. A further reported finding was that TCR beta sequences accurately predicted the HLA-A and HLA-B alleles for most subjects in the first cohort.

Looking up the germline V gene yields CDR1 SNHLY and CDR2 FYNNEI. From the cysteine through the phenylalanine, the CDR3 covers 14 amino acids. The DNA shown is the 42-base CDR3, in frame from base 1. The trim is 8 bases for V and 3 bases for J, with a gap of 13 bases between the germline ends. Concerning this clone itself: Its specific antigen is unknown. No qualities accompany the bases; no much larger clone lies one base away.

In total, approximately 700 healthy bone marrow donors made up the cohort. At the time of sampling, all cohort members were nominally healthy, though unrecorded immune exposures were likely present. The donor was CMV seronegative and was included in the group of about 350 seronegative cohort members. A peripheral blood sample was collected from each donor, and TCR beta sequencing was performed on peripheral blood mononuclear cells. The Qiagen DNeasy Blood Extraction Kit was used to extract genomic DNA from the blood cell samples. The method was the immunoSEQ multiplex PCR assay. A mixture of 60 forward primers for TCR Vbeta segments and 13 reverse primers for TCR Jbeta segments was used in the multiplex PCR. A multiplex PCR assay on genomic DNA amplified the CDR3 region of rearranged TCR beta genes. The Illumina HiSeq System was used to sequence the amplified TCR beta libraries as 87-base-pair reads. In the original analysis: Across the roughly 700 repertoires, a later analysis counted 75 million to 90 million unique TCR beta chains, roughly 11 million of which were shared by at least two donors. Raw reads were error-corrected and collapsed into unique sequences with a nearest-neighbor algorithm that merged closely related sequences to remove PCR and sequencing errors. CDR3 sequences were aligned to IMGT reference sequences to assign V, D and J gene segments. For a sequence to be retained, a match of at least six nucleotides was required to both a V gene segment and a J gene segment. Rearrangements were called productive when the CDR3 lacked stop codons and stayed in frame with V and J; all others were non-productive. CDR3 was defined according to IMGT convention as the region running from the second conserved V-encoded cysteine to the conserved J-encoded phenylalanine. Sequences without an unambiguous match to a single V gene segment were excluded from the earlier analysis of several hundred of the donors. An earlier analysis of several hundred of the donors called V segments functional above 56.7% productive rearrangements and segregating when the between-donor standard deviation exceeded 5%. A statistical classification framework was built to diagnose cytomegalovirus status from the catalog of TCR beta chain sequences. V and J gene assignment, in a later analysis, came from comparing TCR nucleotide sequences with IMGT/GENE-DB human TR gene sequences. In a later analysis, CDR3 sequences and most-parsimonious VDJ recombination scenarios were assigned using the TCRdist pipeline. In a later analysis, each TCR beta chain was defined by its CDR3 amino acid sequence together with its V-gene family, and reads lacking a unique V-gene family were excluded. A later analysis removed 600 or so highly shared, low-generation-probability nucleotide sequences to deal with suspected cross-contamination and a sequencing artifact. For each public chain, a later analysis derived a clonal expansion index from normalized ranks of inferred template counts within each repertoire. In a later analysis, generation probabilities were computed using a VDJ recombination model fitted to out-of-frame rearrangements, and the results were checked against IGoR. In a later analysis, hypergeometric tests were used to score TCR-TCR, TCR-HLA and TCR-CMV co-occurrence, with a repertoire-size bias correction applied to TCR pairs. False discovery rates were estimated in a later analysis by permuting HLA or CMV assignments 20 times. In a later analysis, co-occurring TCRs were grouped using DBSCAN, with TCRdist sequence similarity added in when clustering inside HLA-allele-positive subsets. Repertoires with fewer than 30,000 or more than 120,000 public chains, plus five repertoires with anomalous nucleotide sharing, were excluded from co-occurrence clustering. TCRdb carries this immuneACCESS record with in-frame sequences only. Its versions omit some clonotypes, under half of them owing to an unresolved V gene in the studies checked, with the rest unexplained. The D gene and trimming were derived from the DNA, and the V and J assignments and clone size from that table. Here the sample has around 150,000 clones; 60% to 80% occur a single time. The biggest ten clones account for 2% of the sample.

Source material: PBMCs. This clonotype originated in a young man in good health and CMV-seronegative. Recombination connected TRBV2 to TRBJ2-2, with a tentative D gene TRBD2 over 6 matching bases. Here the CDR3 is given as CASQRDFDTGELFF. The DNA reads TGTGCCAGCCAAAGGGACTTTGACACCGGGGAGCTGTTTTTT.